The 28 T cell receptor beta chains below were found in one sample sequenced in a study of post-analysis software for immune sequencing data. Study findings and constraints: Patients showed TRBV5-6, TRBV5-1 and TRBV20-1 among a handful of TRBV segments more frequent than in controls.

Unique molecular identifiers had been added to the TCR beta cDNA libraries. TCRdb recomputed calls from the PCR reads with MiXCR, one row per CDR3 protein. The sample lists 750,000 to 950,000 distinct CDR3 sequences, roughly 58% occurring once. Their antigens remain unidentified. Sequences were obtained from blood. These TCRs come from a girl between 5 and 17 years old with multiple sclerosis.

The rearrangement links TRBV4-1 to TRBJ2-1, with D possibly TRBD2 on 6 matching bases. The germline V gene has CDR1 MGHRA and CDR2 YSYEKL. The CDR3 runs to 16 residues. Trimming pared 0 bases from V and 7 bases from J, leaving 16 bases between. This CDR3 reads CASSQDGGATGNEQFF. CDR3 DNA sequence: TGCGCCAGCAGCCAAGATGGAGGGGCCACGGGGAATGAGCAGTTCTTC.

This chain links TRBV29-1 with TRBJ2-7; 8 nucleotides line up with TRBD2. Losses at the gene ends were 4 bases for V and 6 bases for J; bases not matched to a gene: 8. Germline CDR1 is SQVTM and CDR2 is ANQGSEA. CDR3 size: 13 residues. The CDR3 is CSVVREGVSEQYF. The CDR3 DNA is TGCAGCGTTGTTCGGGAGGGGGTCTCCGAGCAGTACTTC.

V gene TRBV6-5 combines with J gene TRBJ2-5, with unresolved D. The CDR3 has 15 amino acids. Germline V gene lookup returns CDR1 MNHEY and CDR2 SVGAGI. V was shortened by 0 bases and J by 0 bases, with 8 bases between the two germline ends. The CDR3 nucleotides read TGTGCCAGCAGTTACTCGTGGGGATACCAAGAGACCCAGTACTTC. Protein product: CASSYSWGYQETQYF.

This clonotype was seen repeatedly, ten times or more. The rearrangement joins TRBV29-1 to TRBJ2-4; D not certain. The germline V gene encodes CDR1 SQVTM and CDR2 ANQGSEA. The V end lost 6 bases, the J end lost 3 bases, and 12 bases lay between the germline ends. The CDR3 has 13 amino acids. CDR3 in amino acids: CSVSGVGKNIQYF. The CDR3 DNA reads TGCAGCGTGAGTGGGGTAGGCAAAAACATTCAGTACTTC.

J is TRBJ2-5 and V is TRBV29-1; D unresolved. Trimming left V 1 base short and J 5 bases short, with 11 bases between. Per the germline V gene, CDR1 is SQVTM and CDR2 is ANQGSEA. CDR3 length: 13 amino acids. Here the CDR3 DNA reads TGCAGCGTTGAAGTCGCAGTGCGGGAGACCCAGTACTTC. This translates into CSVEVAVRETQYF.

The chain carries TRBV20-1 and TRBJ2-3; the match to TRBD2 covers 14 bases. J gave up 6 bases and V 7 bases, and 6 bases lay outside the gene matches. The CDR3 covers 14 residues. The germline CDR1 and CDR2 sequences are DFQATT and SNEGSKA (reference sequence). The CDR3 region has the DNA TGCAGTGGCATGGGACTAGCGGGAGTGGATACGCAGTATTTT. Encoded protein: CSGMGLAGVDTQYF.

This clonotype was detected only a few times. The rearrangement uses TRBV6-5 and TRBJ1-2; the D gene is possibly TRBD1 (5 bases). Trimming took off 6 bases at V and 4 bases at J, with 18 bases between the two ends. The germline V gene encodes CDR1 MNHEY and CDR2 SVGAGI. The length of the CDR3 is 15 residues. This chain's CDR3 is CASSRETRGGYGYTF. Written as DNA, the CDR3 is TGTGCCAGCAGCCGAGAAACAAGGGGAGGCTATGGCTACACCTTC.

The chain carries TRBV5-1 and TRBJ1-1; no clear D gene. CDR1 is SGHRS and CDR2 is YFSETQ in the germline V gene. V was trimmed by 5 bases and J by 1 base, leaving 15 bases between them. The CDR3 is 15 amino acids. The CDR3 region has the DNA TGCGCCAGCAGTCCGGATGTTATCTGGAACACTGAAGCTTTCTTT. Encoded protein: CASSPDVIWNTEAFF.

The chain recombines TRBV4-2 with TRBJ2-5, with D possibly being TRBD2 (5 bases). CDR3 length: 13 residues. Trimming shortened V by 1 base and J by 7 bases, and 10 bases separated the two germline ends. Looked up from germline, CDR1 is LGHNA and CDR2 is YNFKEQ. The CDR3 nucleotides read TGTGCCAGCAGCCAAGTGGACTTCCCGACCCAGTACTTC. Translating it yields CASSQVDFPTQYF.

The chain has TRBV7-9 and TRBJ2-1, with 9 bases lining up with TRBD1. Per the germline V gene, CDR1 is SEHNR and CDR2 is FQNEAQ (reference sequence). The J segment lost 4 bases and the V segment lost 5 bases, leaving 6 bases of the junction unmatched. The CDR3 runs 15 residues. The CDR3, as DNA: TGTGCCAGCAGCACGGGACAGGGCGATTACAATGAGCAGTTCTTC. This codes for CASSTGQGDYNEQFF.

This clonotype occurred a few times. This chain uses TRBV6-5 with TRBJ2-1; D is possibly TRBD2 (5 bases). This CDR3 is built from 13 residues. The germline gives CDR1 MNHEY, CDR2 SVGAGI. The V end lost 2 bases, the J end lost 4 bases, and 6 bases lay between the germline ends. CDR3 nucleotide sequence: TGTGCCAGCAGTTACGGGAGATACAATGAGCAGTTCTTC. It codes for CASSYGRYNEQFF.

The chain joins TRBV29-1 to TRBJ1-4, with D unresolved. V lost 7 bases and J lost 5, with 11 bases in between. The CDR3 covers 12 residues. Germline-derived CDR1 and CDR2 are SQVTM and ANQGSEA. CDR3 in amino acids: CSGGGINEKLFF. DNA of the CDR3: TGCAGCGGGGGAGGGATCAATGAAAAACTGTTTTTT.

The genes are TRBV4-1 and TRBJ2-1, with D hard to call. The V gene's germline CDR1 is MGHRA and CDR2 YSYEKL. V lost 4 bases and J lost 4, with 14 bases in between. The CDR3 covers 15 residues. The CDR3: CASSPNLGIYNEQFF. CDR3 coding DNA: TGCGCCAGCAGCCCGAACCTGGGCATTTACAATGAGCAGTTCTTC.

This clonotype was seen a few times. J is TRBJ2-5 and V is TRBV10-3; D is possibly TRBD2 (6 bases). V was shortened by 6 bases and J by 4 bases, with 15 bases between the two germline ends. This CDR3 comprises 14 residues. Germline V lookup: CDR1 ENHRY, CDR2 SYGVKD. The CDR3 loop is CAISSGRGGETQYF. The CDR3 DNA sequence: TGTGCCATCAGCAGCGGTAGGGGAGGAGAGACCCAGTACTTC.

In this sample, this clonotype turned up a few times. The chain recombines TRBV7-8 with TRBJ2-3, with unresolved D. Germline V CDR1 and CDR2: SGHVS, FQNEAQ. The CDR3 is 15 amino acids. Trimming shortened V by 1 base and J by 3 bases, and 11 bases separated the two germline ends. For the CDR3, the DNA is TGTGCCAGCAGCTTAGAGGCGGCGCTGACAGATACGCAGTATTTT. Amino acid sequence: CASSLEAALTDTQYF.

CDR3 region: CASSDWGAEVSKQYF. CDR3 in DNA: TGTGCCAGCAGTGATTGGGGAGCGGAGGTATCCAAGCAGTACTTC. The gene calls are TRBV25-1 and TRBJ2-7, with TRBD2 as a possible D gene (5 bases). CDR1 MGHDK and CDR2 SYGVNS come from the germline V gene. The V end was cut by 3 bases, the J end by 8 bases, with 20 bases between. The CDR3 consists of 15 residues.

The chain joins TRBV7-6 to TRBJ2-7; perhaps TRBD2 as D (5 bases). The J call may be faulty, since TRBJ2-5 better matches the DNA end. CDR1 is SGHVS and CDR2 is FNYEAQ in the germline V gene. This CDR3 comprises 15 residues. CDR3 coding DNA: TGTGCCAGCAGCTTAGGGCCGACTCGAGAGGGGACCCAGTACTTC. This sequence encodes CASSLGPTREGTQYF.

The V gene is TRBV20-1, the J gene TRBJ1-5; D unclear. Germline V gives CDR1 DFQATT, CDR2 SNEGSKA (reference sequence). Deletions cut 4 bases from V and 4 bases from J, with 17 bases between. This CDR3 is built from 15 residues. CDR3 loop: CSATPRWALNQPQHF. DNA for the CDR3: TGCAGTGCTACACCCAGGTGGGCCCTTAATCAGCCCCAGCATTTT.

V and J are TRBV7-9 and TRBJ2-3; perhaps D is TRBD1 or TRBD2 (5 bases each). There are 14 residues in the CDR3. Germline V gene sequence: CDR1 SEHNR, CDR2 FQNEAQ (reference sequence). The V and J ends lost 0 bases and 4 bases respectively, with 8 bases between them. The CDR3 bases are TGTGCCAGCAGCTTAGCCGGGACGGCAGATACGCAGTATTTT. Its protein is CASSLAGTADTQYF.

The genes are TRBV13 and TRBJ2-1; tentative D call: TRBD1 (6 bases). The V and J ends lost 5 bases and 4 bases respectively, with 15 bases between them. The CDR3 has 15 amino acids. Germline V gene data show CDR1 as PRHDT and CDR2 as FYEKMQ (reference sequence). CDR3 in amino acids: CASSPRGGSYNEQFF. The CDR3 DNA is TGTGCCAGCAGCCCCAGGGGCGGGTCTTACAATGAGCAGTTCTTC. The full variable domain, its missing parts supplied by reference TRBV13 and TRBJ2-1, is AAGVIQSPRHLIKEKRETATLKCYPIPRHDTVYWYQQGPGQDPQFLISFYEKMQSDKGSIPDRFSAQQFSDYHSELNMSSLELGDSALYFCASSPRGGSYNEQFFGPGTRLTVL.

In this sample, this clonotype turned up a few times. The V call is TRBV7-3, the J call TRBJ2-5, with D perhaps assigned TRBD1 or TRBD2 (5 bases each). Trimming removed 5 bases at V and 2 bases at J, with 9 bases between. Per the germline V gene, CDR1 is SGHTA and CDR2 is FQGTGA. This CDR3 is built from 13 residues. The CDR3 protein is CASSHGTQETQYF. The CDR3, as DNA: TGTGCCAGCAGCCACGGGACGCAAGAGACCCAGTACTTC.

This clonotype was detected a few times. The chain combines TRBV29-1 with TRBJ2-3, with 9 bases aligning to TRBD1. This CDR3 has 15 amino acids. With 6 bases clipped from V and 4 bases from J, the junction kept 11 bases outside the gene matches. CDR1 is SQVTM, CDR2 ANQGSEA, per germline. The CDR3 nucleotides are TGCAGCGTGCTACCCGGGACAGGGAGTTCAGATACGCAGTATTTT. Translating gives CSVLPGTGSSDTQYF.

This clonotype was recorded a few times. J is TRBJ2-1 and V is TRBV4-1; 11 positions agree with TRBD2. J was trimmed by 4 bases and V by 3 bases; bases with no gene match: 5. This CDR3 comprises 16 residues. Germline assignment: CDR1 MGHRA and CDR2 YSYEKL. The CDR3 protein is CASSHLAGGPYNEQFF. The CDR3 bases are TGCGCCAGCAGCCACTTAGCGGGAGGGCCGTACAATGAGCAGTTCTTC.

This clonotype was found once. This chain joins TRBV5-1 and TRBJ2-3; 15 nucleotides match TRBD2. CDR1 and CDR2 (germline): SGHRS, YFSETQ. After removal of 4 bases from V and 6 bases from J, the junction contained 3 bases not matched to a gene. The CDR3 contains 15 residues. The CDR3 here is CASSHGTSGRDTQYF. CDR3 in DNA: TGCGCCAGCAGCCACGGGACTAGCGGGAGGGATACGCAGTATTTT.

The chain couples TRBV6-5 to TRBJ2-1, with TRBD2 matching over 11 bases. The germline V gene has CDR1 MNHEY and CDR2 SVGAGI. V lost 4 bases, J lost 12 bases, and 11 bases stayed unmatched. This CDR3 comprises 15 residues. DNA for the CDR3: TGTGCCAGCAGTTTAGGCGGGACTAGCGGCTCGGGGCAGTTCTTC. It codes for CASSLGGTSGSGQFF.

This clonotype was counted between two and nine times. The chain employs TRBV20-1 and TRBJ2-1; D gene uncertain. V was pared by 2 bases and J by 4 bases, with 12 bases between. Per germline, CDR1 DFQATT and CDR2 SNEGSKA (reference sequence). The CDR3 length is 14 residues. The chain's CDR3 is CSARSDQAYNEQFF. CDR3 DNA sequence: TGCAGTGCTAGATCGGACCAGGCATACAATGAGCAGTTCTTC.

The V gene is TRBV7-6, the J gene TRBJ2-5; a weak D match, TRBD2 (5 bases). The tail of the sequence fits TRBJ2-7 better, so the J call may be wrong. The CDR3 length is 14 residues. Germline loops: CDR1 SGHVS, CDR2 FNYEAQ. CDR3 DNA sequence: TGTGCCAGCAGCTTAATCTCCGCGGGCCGCGAGCAGTACTTC. This translates into CASSLISAGREQYF.

The V call is TRBV11-2, the J call TRBJ2-4; D may be TRBD2 (5 bases). Trimming cost V 5 bases and J 3 bases, with 11 bases left between them. Germline lookup yields CDR1 SGHAT and CDR2 FQNNGV. There are 14 residues in the CDR3. The DNA for the CDR3 is TGTGCCAGCAGCCGGAGCGGAGTCAAAAACATTCAGTACTTC. It encodes CASSRSGVKNIQYF. Supplemented by reference TRBV11-2 and TRBJ2-4, the full variable domain reads EAGVAQSPRYKIIEKRQSVAFWCNPISGHATLYWYQQILGQGPKLLIQFQNNGVVDDSQLPKDRFSAERLKGVDSTLKIQPAKLEDSAVYLCASSRSGVKNIQYFGAGTRLSVL.